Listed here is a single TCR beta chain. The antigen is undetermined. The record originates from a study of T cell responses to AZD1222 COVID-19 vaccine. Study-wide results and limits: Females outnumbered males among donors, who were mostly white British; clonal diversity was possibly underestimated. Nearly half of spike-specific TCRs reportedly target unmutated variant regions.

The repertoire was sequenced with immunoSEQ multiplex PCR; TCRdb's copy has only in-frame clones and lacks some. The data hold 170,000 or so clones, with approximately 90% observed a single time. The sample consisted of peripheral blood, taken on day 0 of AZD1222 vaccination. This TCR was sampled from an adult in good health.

CDR3 nucleotide sequence: TGTGCCAGCAGCCACAGGGGGAATCAGCCCCAGCATTTT. Protein: CASSHRGNQPQHF. The V and J genes are TRBV27 and TRBJ1-5; 8 bases are shared with TRBD1. The V segment lost 6 bases and the J segment 4 bases; nucleotides outside the gene matches: 2. This CDR3 spans 13 amino acids. Germline V gene data show CDR1 as MNHEY and CDR2 as SMNVEV (reference sequence).